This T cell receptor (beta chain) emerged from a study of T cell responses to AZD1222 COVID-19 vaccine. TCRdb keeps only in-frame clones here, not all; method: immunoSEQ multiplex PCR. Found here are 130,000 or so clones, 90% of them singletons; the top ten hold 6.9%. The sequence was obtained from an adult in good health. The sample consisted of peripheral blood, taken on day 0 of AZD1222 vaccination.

The CDR3 nucleotides are TGTGCCAGCTCACCACGGACAGGGGCTAGAGACACCATATATTTT. This translates into CASSPRTGARDTIYF. The chain couples TRBV18 to TRBJ1-3; 9 bases are a match to TRBD1. This CDR3 contains 15 residues. V lost 1 base to trimming and J lost 8 bases; unmatched junction nucleotides: 6. The germline gives CDR1 KGHSH, CDR2 LQKENI.